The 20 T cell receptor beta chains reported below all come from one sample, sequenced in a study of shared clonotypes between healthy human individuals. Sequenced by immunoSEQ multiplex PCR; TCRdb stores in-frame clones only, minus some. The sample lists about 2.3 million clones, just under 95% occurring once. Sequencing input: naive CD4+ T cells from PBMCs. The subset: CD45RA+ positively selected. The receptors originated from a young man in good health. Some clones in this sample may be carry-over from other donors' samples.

This CDR3 reads CASSDQPGANVLTF. Here the CDR3 DNA reads TGTGCCAGCAGTGATCAACCTGGGGCCAACGTCCTGACTTTC. The V call is TRBV2, the J call TRBJ2-6; D gene ambiguous. Between the trimmed V and J ends, which lost 3 bases and 2 bases, there was a span of 5 bases. The CDR3 is made up of 14 amino acids. Per the germline V gene, CDR1 is SNHLY and CDR2 is FYNNEI.

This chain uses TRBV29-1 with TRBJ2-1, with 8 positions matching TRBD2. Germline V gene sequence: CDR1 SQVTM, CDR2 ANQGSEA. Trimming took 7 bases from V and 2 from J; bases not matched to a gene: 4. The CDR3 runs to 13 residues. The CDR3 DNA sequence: TGCAGCGGTTCGACTAGCGCCTACAATGAGCAGTTCTTC. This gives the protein CSGSTSAYNEQFF.

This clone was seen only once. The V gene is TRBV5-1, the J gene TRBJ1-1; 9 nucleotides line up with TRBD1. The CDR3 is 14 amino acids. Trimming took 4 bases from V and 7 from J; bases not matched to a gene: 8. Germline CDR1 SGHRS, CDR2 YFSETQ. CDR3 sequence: CASSPVGQGFEAFF. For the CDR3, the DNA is TGCGCCAGCAGCCCAGTAGGACAGGGGTTTGAAGCTTTCTTT.

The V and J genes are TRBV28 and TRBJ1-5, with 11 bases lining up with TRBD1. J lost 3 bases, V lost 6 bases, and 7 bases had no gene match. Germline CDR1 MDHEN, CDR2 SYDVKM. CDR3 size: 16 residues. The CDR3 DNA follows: TGTGCCAGCAGCGACGGGACAGGGGGTTACAATCAGCCCCAGCATTTT. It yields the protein CASSDGTGGYNQPQHF.

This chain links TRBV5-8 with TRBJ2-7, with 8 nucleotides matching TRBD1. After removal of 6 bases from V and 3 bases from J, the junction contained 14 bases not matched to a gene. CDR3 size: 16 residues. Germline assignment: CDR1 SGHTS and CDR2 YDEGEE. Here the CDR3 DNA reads TGTGCCAGCATCCGCGCCGGGACAGGCCCTTTCTACGAGCAGTACTTC. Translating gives CASIRAGTGPFYEQYF.

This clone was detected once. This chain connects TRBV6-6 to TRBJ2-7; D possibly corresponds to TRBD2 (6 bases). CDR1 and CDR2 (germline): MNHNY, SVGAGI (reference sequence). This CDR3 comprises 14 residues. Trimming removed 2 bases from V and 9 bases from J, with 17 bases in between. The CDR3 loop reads CASSYIVRQEGQYF. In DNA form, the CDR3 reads TGTGCCAGCAGTTACATCGTACGGCAGGAGGGGCAGTACTTC.

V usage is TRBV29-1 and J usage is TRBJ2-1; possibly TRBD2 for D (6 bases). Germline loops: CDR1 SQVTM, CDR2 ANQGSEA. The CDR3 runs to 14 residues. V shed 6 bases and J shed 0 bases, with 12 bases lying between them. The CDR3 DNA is TGCAGCGTGCGCACTAGCCTCTCCTACAATGAGCAGTTCTTC. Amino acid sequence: CSVRTSLSYNEQFF.

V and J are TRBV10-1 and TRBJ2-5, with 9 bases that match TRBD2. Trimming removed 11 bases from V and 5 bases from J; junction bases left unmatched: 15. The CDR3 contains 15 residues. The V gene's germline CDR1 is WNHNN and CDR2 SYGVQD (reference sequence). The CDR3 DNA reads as TGCGCCTCCTCCCCAGGGGCGGGAGGGCCCGAGACCCAGTACTTC. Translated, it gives CASSPGAGGPETQYF.

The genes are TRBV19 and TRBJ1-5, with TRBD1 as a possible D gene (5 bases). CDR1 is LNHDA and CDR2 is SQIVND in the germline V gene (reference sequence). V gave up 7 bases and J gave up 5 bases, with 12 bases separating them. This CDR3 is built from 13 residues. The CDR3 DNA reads TGTGCCAGTAACCGGGACTACTATCAGCCCCAGCATTTT. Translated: CASNRDYYQPQHF.

CDR3 protein: CASSRERPSDGNTIYF. CDR3 in DNA: TGCGCCAGCAGCCGCGAAAGACCTTCGGATGGAAACACCATATATTTT. The chain links TRBV5-1 to TRBJ1-3; D remains ambiguous. The V and J ends lost 4 bases and 3 bases respectively, with 17 bases between them. Germline V CDR1 and CDR2: SGHRS, YFSETQ. The CDR3 extends over 16 amino acids.

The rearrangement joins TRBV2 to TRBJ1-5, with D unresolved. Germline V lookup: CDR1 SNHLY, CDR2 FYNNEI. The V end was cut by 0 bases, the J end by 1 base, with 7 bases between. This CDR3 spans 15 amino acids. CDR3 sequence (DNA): TGTGCCAGCAGTGAAGCCGGCTCAAGCAATCAGCCCCAGCATTTT. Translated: CASSEAGSSNQPQHF.

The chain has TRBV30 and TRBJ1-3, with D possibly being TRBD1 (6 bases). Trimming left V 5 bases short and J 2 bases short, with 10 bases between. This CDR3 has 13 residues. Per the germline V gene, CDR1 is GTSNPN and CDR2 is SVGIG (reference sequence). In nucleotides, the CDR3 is TGTGCCTGGTCCGGGACAACTGGAAACACCATATATTTT. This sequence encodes CAWSGTTGNTIYF.

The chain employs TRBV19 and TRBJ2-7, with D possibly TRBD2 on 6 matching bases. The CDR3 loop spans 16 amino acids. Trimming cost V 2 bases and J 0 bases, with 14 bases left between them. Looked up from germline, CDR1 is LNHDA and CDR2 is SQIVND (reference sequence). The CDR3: CASSIPLGGSSYEQYF. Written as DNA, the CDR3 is TGTGCCAGTAGTATACCTTTGGGGGGTAGCTCCTACGAGCAGTACTTC. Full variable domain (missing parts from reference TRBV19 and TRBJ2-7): DGGITQSPKYLFRKEGQNVTLSCEQNLNHDAMYWYRQDPGQGLRLIYYSQIVNDFQKGDIAEGYSVSREKKESFPLTVTSAQKNPTAFYLCASSIPLGGSSYEQYFGPGTRLTVT.

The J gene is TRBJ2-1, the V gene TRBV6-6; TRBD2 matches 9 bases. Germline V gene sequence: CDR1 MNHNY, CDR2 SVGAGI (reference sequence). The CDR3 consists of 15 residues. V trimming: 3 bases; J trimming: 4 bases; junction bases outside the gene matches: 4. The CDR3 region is CASSYGTSSYNEQFF. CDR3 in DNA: TGTGCCAGCAGTTATGGGACTAGCAGTTACAATGAGCAGTTCTTC.

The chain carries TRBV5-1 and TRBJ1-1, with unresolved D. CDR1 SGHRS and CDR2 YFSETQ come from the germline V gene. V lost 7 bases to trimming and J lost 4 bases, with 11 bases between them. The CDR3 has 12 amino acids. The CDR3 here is CASGGESTEAFF. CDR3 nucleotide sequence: TGCGCCAGCGGCGGAGAGAGCACTGAAGCTTTCTTT.

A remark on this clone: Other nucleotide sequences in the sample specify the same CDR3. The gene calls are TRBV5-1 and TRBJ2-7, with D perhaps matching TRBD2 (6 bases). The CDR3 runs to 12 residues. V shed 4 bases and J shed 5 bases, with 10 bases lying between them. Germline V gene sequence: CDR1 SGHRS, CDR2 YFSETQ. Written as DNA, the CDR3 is TGCGCCAGCAGCCTCCCTAGCGACGAGCAGTACTTC. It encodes CASSLPSDEQYF. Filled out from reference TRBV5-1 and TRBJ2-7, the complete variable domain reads KAGVTQTPRYLIKTRGQQVTLSCSPISGHRSVSWYQQTPGQGLQFLFEYFSETQRNKGNFPGRFSGRQFSNSRSEMNVSTLELGDSALYLCASSLPSDEQYFGPGTRLTVT.

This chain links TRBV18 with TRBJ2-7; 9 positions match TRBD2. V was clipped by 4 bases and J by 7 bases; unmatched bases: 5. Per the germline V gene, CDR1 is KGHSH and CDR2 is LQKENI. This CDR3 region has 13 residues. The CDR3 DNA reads TGTGCCAGCTCACTAGCGGGAGTAGGTGAGCAGTACTTC. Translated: CASSLAGVGEQYF.

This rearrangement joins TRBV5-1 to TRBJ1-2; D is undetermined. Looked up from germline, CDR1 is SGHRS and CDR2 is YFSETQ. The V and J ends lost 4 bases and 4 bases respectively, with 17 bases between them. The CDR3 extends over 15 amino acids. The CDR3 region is CASSGVAESLYGYTF. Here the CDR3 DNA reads TGCGCCAGCAGCGGTGTAGCCGAGTCCCTCTATGGCTACACCTTC. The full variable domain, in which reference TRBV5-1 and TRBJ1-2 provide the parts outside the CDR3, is KAGVTQTPRYLIKTRGQQVTLSCSPISGHRSVSWYQQTPGQGLQFLFEYFSETQRNKGNFPGRFSGRQFSNSRSEMNVSTLELGDSALYLCASSGVAESLYGYTFGSGTRLTVV.

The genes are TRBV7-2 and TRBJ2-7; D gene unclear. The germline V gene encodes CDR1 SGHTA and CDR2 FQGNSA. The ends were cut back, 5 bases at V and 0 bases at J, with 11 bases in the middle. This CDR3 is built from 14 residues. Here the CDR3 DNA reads TGTGCCAGCAGCCCCCGGACGGCCTCCTACGAGCAGTACTTC. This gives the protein CASSPRTASYEQYF.

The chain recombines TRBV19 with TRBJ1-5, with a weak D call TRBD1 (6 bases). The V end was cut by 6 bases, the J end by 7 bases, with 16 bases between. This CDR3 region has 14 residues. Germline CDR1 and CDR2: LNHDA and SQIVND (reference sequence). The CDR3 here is CASSNRDAGQPQHF. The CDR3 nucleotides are TGTGCCAGTAGCAACAGGGACGCGGGACAGCCCCAGCATTTT.